Here is one TCR beta chain with its context. This record comes from a study of T cells expressing NK-cell markers. Using the 5' RACE reads, TCRdb records one entry per CDR3 protein without DNA. The sample totals 300,000 to 450,000 distinct CDR3 sequences. The CDR3 is 17 residues long. The germline CDR1 and CDR2 sequences are SGHRS and YFSETQ. The sequence came from a man aged 18-69 years in good health. Sequencing was carried out using blood T cells: a sorted CD56 or NKG2C T cell subset, CD4+ or CD8+ T cells, or bulk PBMC T cells (not recorded which). The chain employs TRBV5-1 and TRBJ2-5; the D gene TCRdb calls, TRBD2, cannot be checked with no DNA. The CDR3: CASSLWVTSGGSETQYF.